The 30 T cell receptor beta chains reported below all come from one sample, sequenced in a study of T cells in Graves' hyperthyroidism and ophthalmopathy. TCR beta CDR3 sequences were amplified from RNA transcripts. In the first-round RT-PCR of the TCR CDR3, the HTBI primer set was used. Each CDR3 protein gets one entry after TCRdb re-called the multiplex PCR reads with MiXCR. The sample lists more than 550,000 distinct CDR3 sequences, just under 45% seen once, with more than 7% in the top ten. The sequencing sample was made of peripheral blood or thyroid tissue (not recorded which). Receptor source: an adult man with Graves' disease, either hyperthyroidism or ophthalmopathy (not recorded which).

V is TRBV5-1 and J is TRBJ1-2; 8 bases map to TRBD1. The trim removed 4 bases at V and 7 bases at J, leaving 6 bases unmatched. The CDR3 length is 13 residues. CDR1 and CDR2 (germline): SGHRS, YFSETQ. The DNA of the CDR3 is TGCGCCAGCAGCGAAAGGACAGGGTCTGGCTACACCTTC. Translation: CASSERTGSGYTF.

The rearrangement links TRBV19 to TRBJ1-1; 8 nucleotides align to TRBD1. With V trimmed by 9 bases and J by 0 bases, 12 bases remained unmatched. Per the germline V gene, CDR1 is LNHDA and CDR2 is SQIVND (reference sequence). CDR3 length: 16 residues. The DNA of the CDR3 is TGTGCCAGCGGAGGTGGGACAGGCCGTATGAACACTGAAGCTTTCTTT. It is translated as CASGGGTGRMNTEAFF. Full variable domain (remainder filled in from reference TRBV19 and TRBJ1-1): DGGITQSPKYLFRKEGQNVTLSCEQNLNHDAMYWYRQDPGQGLRLIYYSQIVNDFQKGDIAEGYSVSREKKESFPLTVTSAQKNPTAFYLCASGGGTGRMNTEAFFGQGTRLTVV.

This clonotype was detected ten times or more. The V and J genes are TRBV2 and TRBJ1-6; 10 positions agree with TRBD1. CDR3 size: 16 residues. CDR1 and CDR2 (germline): SNHLY, FYNNEI. With V trimmed by 6 bases and J by 11 bases, 13 bases remained unmatched. CDR3 bases: TGTGCCAGCAGAAGACAGGGGGCAACAACATCCCCACCCCTCCACTTT. This codes for CASRRQGATTSPPLHF.

In regard to this clonotype: Its ends do not fully match the called genes, so a read error is possible. J is TRBJ1-5 and V is TRBV6-1; D is ambiguous. Germline V CDR1 and CDR2: MNHNS, SASEGT. The CDR3 has 15 amino acids. CDR3 in amino acids: CAISEAARENQPQHF. The CDR3 nucleotides are TGTGCCATCAGTGAAGCAGCCCGGGAAAATCAGCCCCAGCATTTT.

This chain connects TRBV11-2 to TRBJ1-2; D may be TRBD1 (5 bases). With 8 bases removed from V and 5 bases from J, the gap between germline ends came to 21 bases. Germline V gene sequence: CDR1 SGHAT, CDR2 FQNNGV. The CDR3 totals 15 residues. DNA of the CDR3: TGTGCCAGCGCTAGAGTGCAGGGCCAACTGTATGGCTACACCTTC. Residues: CASARVQGQLYGYTF. The complete variable domain, with remaining parts taken from reference TRBV11-2 and TRBJ1-2, reads EAGVAQSPRYKIIEKRQSVAFWCNPISGHATLYWYQQILGQGPKLLIQFQNNGVVDDSQLPKDRFSAERLKGVDSTLKIQPAKLEDSAVYLCASARVQGQLYGYTFGSGTRLTVV.

This clonotype was seen ten or more times. The chain is built from TRBV29-1 and TRBJ1-1; D not resolved. The CDR3 loop spans 13 amino acids. V was pared by 4 bases and J by 0 bases, with 9 bases between. Looked up from germline, CDR1 is SQVTM and CDR2 is ANQGSEA. The CDR3 spells CSVVVQLNTEAFF. The CDR3 nucleotides are TGCAGCGTTGTTGTCCAACTGAACACTGAAGCTTTCTTT. The entire variable domain, with the rest obtained from reference TRBV29-1 and TRBJ1-1, is as follows: SAVISQKPSRDICQRGTSLTIQCQVDSQVTMMFWYRQQPGQSLTLIATANQGSEATYESGFVIDKFPISRPNLTFSTLTVSNMSPEDSSIYLCSVVVQLNTEAFFGQGTRLTVV.

This clonotype has just a few counts. The chain uses TRBV19 and TRBJ2-2; D gene ambiguous. The CDR3 contains 13 residues. Germline V gene lookup returns CDR1 LNHDA and CDR2 SQIVND (reference sequence). With 8 bases removed from V and 4 bases from J, the gap between germline ends came to 11 bases. CDR3 DNA: TGTGCCAGTCGCGGCAGCTCCACCGGGGAGCTGTTTTTT. Amino acids: CASRGSSTGELFF.

This clonotype showed up many times. This chain connects TRBV7-9 to TRBJ1-2, with D unclear. The CDR3 runs to 14 residues. The V end lost 2 bases, the J end lost 5 bases, and 12 bases lay between the germline ends. Germline loops: CDR1 SEHNR, CDR2 FQNEAQ (reference sequence). CDR3 amino acids: CASSLLGQQYGYTF. The DNA of the CDR3 is TGTGCCAGCAGCTTACTGGGCCAGCAGTATGGCTACACCTTC.

This clonotype appeared a few times. The rearrangement joins TRBV7-9 to TRBJ2-7, with 9 bases lining up with TRBD2. Germline CDR1 is SEHNR and CDR2 is FQNEAQ (reference sequence). With 5 bases clipped from V and 3 bases from J, the junction kept 8 bases outside the gene matches. This CDR3 region has 15 residues. CDR3 loop: CASSQGPSGVYEQYF. The CDR3 DNA follows: TGTGCCAGCAGCCAAGGTCCTAGCGGGGTCTACGAGCAGTACTTC. Supplemented by reference TRBV7-9 and TRBJ2-7, the full variable domain reads DTGVSQNPRHKITKRGQNVTFRCDPISEHNRLYWYRQTLGQGPEFLTYFQNEAQLEKSRLLSDRFSAERPKGSFSTLEIQRTEQGDSAMYLCASSQGPSGVYEQYFGPGTRLTVT.

Turning to this clonotype: A single base separates this from a much larger clone, so it may be a read error. Here the CDR3 reads CATSYAQNQPQHF. CDR3 bases: TGTGCCACCAGTTACGCACAGAATCAGCCCCAGCATTTT. The chain couples TRBV24-1 to TRBJ1-5; D is unresolved. The CDR3 runs to 13 residues. Germline loops: CDR1 KGHDR, CDR2 SFDVKD. V lost 6 bases to trimming and J lost 4 bases, with 9 bases between them.

The chain is built from TRBV29-1 and TRBJ2-2; no reliable D call. The CDR3 has 13 residues. Trimming took off 6 bases at V and 0 bases at J, with 8 bases between the two ends. Germline V gene data show CDR1 as SQVTM and CDR2 as ANQGSEA. The CDR3 coding sequence is TGCAGCGTAGGCCAGTCGAACACCGGGGAGCTGTTTTTT. Translation: CSVGQSNTGELFF.

On this clonotype itself: A clone one base away is much larger, so this may be a read error. The V call is TRBV7-9, the J call TRBJ2-5; the D is unclear. Deletions cut 1 base from V and 7 bases from J, with 10 bases between. This CDR3 contains 13 residues. Germline V lookup: CDR1 SEHNR, CDR2 FQNEAQ (reference sequence). CDR3 protein: CASSLDWPGTQYF. CDR3 nucleotides: TGTGCCAGCAGCTTAGACTGGCCAGGGACCCAGTACTTC. The whole variable domain, remainder taken from reference TRBV7-9 and TRBJ2-5, is DTGVSQNPRHKITKRGQNVTFRCDPISEHNRLYWYRQTLGQGPEFLTYFQNEAQLEKSRLLSDRFSAERPKGSFSTLEIQRTEQGDSAMYLCASSLDWPGTQYFGPGTRLLVL.

This chain uses TRBV29-1 with TRBJ1-5; 7 bases map to TRBD1. With V trimmed by 7 bases and J by 6 bases, 9 bases remained unmatched. The CDR3 is 13 residues long. CDR1 and CDR2 from the germline V gene are SQVTM and ANQGSEA. CDR3 sequence: CSDDRDRGQPQHF. CDR3 sequence (DNA): TGCAGCGATGACAGGGATCGAGGTCAGCCCCAGCATTTT. Full variable domain (rest looked up from reference TRBV29-1 and TRBJ1-5): SAVISQKPSRDICQRGTSLTIQCQVDSQVTMMFWYRQQPGQSLTLIATANQGSEATYESGFVIDKFPISRPNLTFSTLTVSNMSPEDSSIYLCSDDRDRGQPQHFGDGTRLSIL.

The CDR3 region is CASSRPGQANQPQHF. Here the CDR3 DNA reads TGTGCCAGCAGCCGCCCGGGGCAGGCAAATCAGCCCCAGCATTTT. V usage is TRBV12-3 or TRBV12-4 and J usage is TRBJ1-5; maybe TRBD1 (5 bases). Trimming removed 6 bases at V and 4 bases at J, with 16 bases between. This CDR3 contains 15 residues.

In its sample, this clonotype was seen many times. The rearrangement joins TRBV12-3 or TRBV12-4 to TRBJ2-6; D gene ambiguous. The CDR3 consists of 16 residues. V was pared by 5 bases and J by 0 bases, with 11 bases between. In DNA form, the CDR3 reads TGTGCCAGCAGTAAAGGACGGAGCTCTGGGGCCAACGTCCTGACTTTC. Translating gives CASSKGRSSGANVLTF.

The chain carries TRBV12-3 or TRBV12-4 and TRBJ1-5; D might be TRBD1 (6 bases). This CDR3 contains 16 residues. Trimming removed 5 bases from V and 7 bases from J, with 21 bases in between. The CDR3 nucleotides are TGTGCCAGCAGTGTGCGTGGTGGGGGCGCAGAGCAGCCCCAGCATTTT. Translation gives CASSVRGGGAEQPQHF.

This clonotype was picked up many times. The chain employs TRBV7-9 and TRBJ1-3; 9 bases match TRBD1. The J segment lost 0 bases and the V segment lost 2 bases, leaving 5 bases of the junction unmatched. The CDR3 sequence is 17 residues long. Germline V gives CDR1 SEHNR, CDR2 FQNEAQ (reference sequence). The chain's CDR3 is CASSLLGQGISGNTIYF. The CDR3 nucleotides are TGTGCCAGCAGCTTATTGGGACAGGGTATCTCTGGAAACACCATATATTTT.

This clonotype was detected ten times or more. The chain uses TRBV2 and TRBJ2-5; D gene ambiguous. Germline lookup yields CDR1 SNHLY and CDR2 FYNNEI. The V and J ends lost 2 bases and 7 bases respectively, with 5 bases between them. The CDR3 spans 11 residues. As DNA, the CDR3 is TGTGCCAGCAGTGAATCGGCGACCCAGTACTTC. Encoded protein: CASSESATQYF.

In its sample, this clonotype was seen a few times. CDR3 coding DNA: TGTGCCAGCATCGATACCGGGACAGATTACGAGCAGTACTTC. Translation gives CASIDTGTDYEQYF. The V call is TRBV6-6, the J call TRBJ2-7; TRBD1 matches at 7 bases. The length of the CDR3 is 14 residues. V was clipped by 7 bases and J by 4 bases; unmatched bases: 10. Germline V gene sequence: CDR1 MNHNY, CDR2 SVGAGI (reference sequence).

The CDR3 here is CASSPQGARKNTEAFF. The CDR3 bases are TGTGCCAGCAGCCCCCAGGGGGCGCGGAAGAACACTGAAGCTTTCTTT. The chain uses TRBV7-9 and TRBJ1-1; the match to TRBD1 covers 8 bases. Germline CDR1 is SEHNR and CDR2 is FQNEAQ (reference sequence). CDR3 length: 16 amino acids. V dropped 5 bases and J dropped 1; count of bases not matched to a gene: 9.

The chain recombines TRBV24-1 with TRBJ1-2; 9 nucleotides agree with TRBD1. V shed 4 bases, J shed 2 bases, and the junction held 7 bases outside the gene matches. Germline-derived CDR1 and CDR2 are KGHDR and SFDVKD. The CDR3 spans 16 residues. The CDR3 sequence: CATSERTGDSNYGYTF. The CDR3 bases are TGTGCCACCAGTGAAAGGACAGGGGATTCGAACTATGGCTACACCTTC.

On this clonotype itself: The CDR3 does not end in the conserved phenylalanine or tryptophan, so this is likely a read error. The chain is built from TRBV2 and TRBJ1-2; no definite D call. Looked up from germline, CDR1 is SNHLY and CDR2 is FYNNEI. V was trimmed by 6 bases and J by 4 bases, leaving 18 bases between them. The CDR3 totals 15 residues. CDR3 nucleotide sequence: TGTGCCAGCAGGCCATCTGCAGGAGGGAGCTATGGCTACACCCTC. Encoded protein: CASRPSAGGSYGYTL.

This clonotype was detected many times. The chain recombines TRBV9 with TRBJ1-5; a weak D match, TRBD1 (6 bases). The ends were cut back, 0 bases at V and 5 bases at J, with 6 bases in the middle. CDR1 SGDLS and CDR2 YYNGEE come from the germline V gene. The length of the CDR3 is 13 residues. CDR3 region: CASSVGTDQPQHF. The CDR3 DNA reads as TGTGCCAGCAGCGTAGGGACAGATCAGCCCCAGCATTTT.

The rearrangement links TRBV29-1 to TRBJ1-2; the match to TRBD1 covers 8 bases. The V and J ends lost 5 bases and 8 bases, in that order; junction bases with no gene match: 10. The V gene's germline CDR1 is SQVTM and CDR2 ANQGSEA. CDR3 length equals 13 residues. This CDR3 reads CSVYTGGGPGYTF. Here the CDR3 DNA reads TGCAGCGTTTACACAGGGGGAGGGCCGGGCTACACCTTC.

The gene calls are TRBV20-1 and TRBJ1-5, with 8 nucleotides matching TRBD1. Losses at the gene ends were 6 bases for V and 6 bases for J; bases not matched to a gene: 10. The CDR3 has 14 residues. The V gene's germline CDR1 is DFQATT and CDR2 SNEGSKA (reference sequence). CDR3 protein: CSASARTGSQPQHF. For the CDR3, the DNA is TGCAGTGCCTCAGCGAGGACAGGGAGTCAGCCCCAGCATTTT.

This clonotype was seen only a few times. This chain uses TRBV5-1 with TRBJ2-2; D may be TRBD2 (7 bases). V was shortened by 2 bases and J by 0 bases, with 14 bases between the two germline ends. The germline V gene encodes CDR1 SGHRS and CDR2 YFSETQ. This CDR3 contains 17 residues. The CDR3 coding sequence is TGCGCCAGCAGCTTTTTGGCGGGGGCTGCGAACACCGGGGAGCTGTTTTTT. Translated: CASSFLAGAANTGELFF. The whole variable domain, remainder taken from reference TRBV5-1 and TRBJ2-2, is KAGVTQTPRYLIKTRGQQVTLSCSPISGHRSVSWYQQTPGQGLQFLFEYFSETQRNKGNFPGRFSGRQFSNSRSEMNVSTLELGDSALYLCASSFLAGAANTGELFFGEGSRLTVL.

This clonotype was counted between two and nine times. The V and J genes are TRBV20-1 and TRBJ2-5; 7 bases fit TRBD1. Germline CDR1 and CDR2: DFQATT and SNEGSKA (reference sequence). Trimming took 1 base from V and 4 from J; bases not matched to a gene: 18. CDR3 size: 18 residues. For the CDR3, the DNA is TGCAGTGCTAGAGCTCTCTACGACAGGGAAGGAGGCACAGAGACCCAGTACTTC. Amino acids: CSARALYDREGGTETQYF.

This clonotype has a handful of counts. The chain couples TRBV24-1 to TRBJ2-2; TRBD2 agrees at 7 bases. The CDR3 covers 15 residues. The trim removed 1 base at V and 5 bases at J, leaving 3 bases unmatched. Germline-derived CDR1 and CDR2 are KGHDR and SFDVKD. CDR3 bases: TGTGCCACCAGTGATTTTAGCGGGCCTACCGGGGAGCTGTTTTTT. Translating gives CATSDFSGPTGELFF.

Concerning this clonotype itself: A much larger clone sits a single nucleotide away, making a read error possible. The chain carries TRBV29-1 and TRBJ2-7; tentatively, D is TRBD2 (5 bases). CDR1 and CDR2 from the germline V gene are SQVTM and ANQGSEA. This CDR3 has 15 amino acids. With 4 bases removed from V and 2 bases from J, the gap between germline ends came to 18 bases. The CDR3 region has the DNA TGCAGCGTTGGAGAATTTCGGGGATCGGCCTACGAGCAGTACTTC. This codes for CSVGEFRGSAYEQYF.

The V and J genes are TRBV15 and TRBJ1-2; 9 nucleotides line up with TRBD1. This CDR3 comprises 14 residues. J gave up 8 bases and V 1 base, and 5 bases lay outside the gene matches. Germline V gene lookup returns CDR1 LNHNV and CDR2 YYDKDF (reference sequence). The CDR3 loop reads CATSRARTGAGYTF. CDR3 nucleotide sequence: TGTGCCACCAGCAGAGCACGGACAGGGGCCGGCTACACCTTC.